This paragraph reports one T cell receptor beta chain. This sample was taken from a study of blood T cells in healthy people across ages. Alongside a J-beta primer mix, a sample-barcoded 5' primer served in a second PCR lasting roughly 7 to 11 cycles. A single record per CDR3 protein comes from TCRdb applying MiXCR to the 5' RACE reads. The table includes around 500,000 distinct CDR3 sequences, roughly 43% detected once. Germline V gene data show CDR1 as SQVTM and CDR2 as ANQGSEA. The CDR3 is made up of 14 amino acids. With 4 bases clipped from V and 13 bases from J, the junction kept 16 bases outside the gene matches.

The TCR sequence derives from an elderly man in good health. The V gene is TRBV29-1, the J gene TRBJ2-1, with TRBD1 matching over 7 bases. Material: blood. The CDR3 loop is CSVVGQDLVSAQFF. The CDR3 bases are TGCAGCGTTGTTGGACAGGACCTTGTTTCGGCCCAGTTCTTC.